This T cell receptor beta chain was captured by sequencing in a study of blood T cell repertoires in COVID-19. For the study at large: Whether acute or convalescent, the COVID-19 samples came from the United States, Italy and Spain. In each case, the material was cDNA or gDNA derived from T cells, B-cell-depleted T cells, or PBMCs.

CDR1 and CDR2 (germline): LNHDA, SQIVND (reference sequence). There are 13 residues in the CDR3. Trimming cost V 6 bases and J 7 bases, with 16 bases left between them. In the original analysis: It was from reference gene primer amplification that nucleated cell counts were estimated. Data came from immunoSEQ multiplex PCR; TCRdb stores just in-frame clones and leaves some out. V, J and clone size were drawn from that table, and D and trimming were deduced from the DNA. Of about 57,000 clones in the sample, more than 75% were seen once. This clone was counted only a few times. The V and J genes are TRBV19 and TRBJ2-7; the D gene is possibly TRBD2 (6 bases). The sequenced sample consisted of peripheral blood. This TCR came from a woman aged 55-75 years with acute or convalescent COVID-19. The CDR3 protein is CASSWGPGREQYF. CDR3 DNA: TGTGCCAGTAGCTGGGGTCCGGGGAGGGAGCAGTACTTC.